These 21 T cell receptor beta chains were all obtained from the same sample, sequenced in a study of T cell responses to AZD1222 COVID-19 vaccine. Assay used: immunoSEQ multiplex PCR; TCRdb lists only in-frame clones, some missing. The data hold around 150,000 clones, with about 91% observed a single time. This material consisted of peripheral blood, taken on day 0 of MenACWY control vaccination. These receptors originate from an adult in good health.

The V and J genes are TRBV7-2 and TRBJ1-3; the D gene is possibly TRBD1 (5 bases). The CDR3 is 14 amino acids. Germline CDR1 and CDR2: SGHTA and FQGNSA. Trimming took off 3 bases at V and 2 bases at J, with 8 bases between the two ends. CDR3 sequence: CASSFPGPGNTIYF. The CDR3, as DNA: TGTGCCAGCAGCTTCCCGGGGCCTGGAAACACCATATATTTT.

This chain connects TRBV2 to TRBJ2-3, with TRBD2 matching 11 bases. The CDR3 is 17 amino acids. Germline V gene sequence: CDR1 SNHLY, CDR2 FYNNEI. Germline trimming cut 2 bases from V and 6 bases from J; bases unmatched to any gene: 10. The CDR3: CASSETGEGLAEDTQYF. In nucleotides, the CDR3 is TGTGCCAGCAGTGAAACAGGGGAGGGACTAGCGGAGGATACGCAGTATTTT.

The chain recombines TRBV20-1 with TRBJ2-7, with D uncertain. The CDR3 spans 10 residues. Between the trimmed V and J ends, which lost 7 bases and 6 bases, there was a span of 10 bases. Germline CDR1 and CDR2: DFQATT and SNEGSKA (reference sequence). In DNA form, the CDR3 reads TGCAGTGTGTATGCCCCCGAGCAGTACTTC. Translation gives CSVYAPEQYF.

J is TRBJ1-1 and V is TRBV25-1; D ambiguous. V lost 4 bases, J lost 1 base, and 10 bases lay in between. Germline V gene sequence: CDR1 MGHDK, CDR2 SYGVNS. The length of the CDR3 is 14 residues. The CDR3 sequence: CASSVGQKNTEAFF. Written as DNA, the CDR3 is TGTGCCAGCAGTGTCGGGCAAAAGAACACTGAAGCTTTCTTT.

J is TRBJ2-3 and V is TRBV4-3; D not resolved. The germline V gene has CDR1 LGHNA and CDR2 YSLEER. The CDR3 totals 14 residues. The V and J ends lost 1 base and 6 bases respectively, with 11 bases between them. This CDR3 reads CASSQVSSPDTQYF. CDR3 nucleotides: TGCGCCAGCAGCCAAGTCTCCTCCCCTGATACGCAGTATTTT.

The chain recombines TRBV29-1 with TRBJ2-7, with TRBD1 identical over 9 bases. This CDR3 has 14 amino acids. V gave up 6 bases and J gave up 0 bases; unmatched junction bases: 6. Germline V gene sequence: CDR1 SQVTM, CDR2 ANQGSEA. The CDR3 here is CSVGQGLFSYEQYF. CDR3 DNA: TGCAGCGTGGGACAGGGATTATTCTCCTACGAGCAGTACTTC.

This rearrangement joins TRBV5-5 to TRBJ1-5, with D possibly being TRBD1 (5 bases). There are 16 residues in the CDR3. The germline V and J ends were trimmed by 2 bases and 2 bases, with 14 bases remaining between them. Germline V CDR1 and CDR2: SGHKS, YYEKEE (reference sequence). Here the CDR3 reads CASSFLAQAGNQPQHF. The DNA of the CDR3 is TGTGCCAGCAGCTTTTTGGCACAGGCAGGCAATCAGCCCCAGCATTTT. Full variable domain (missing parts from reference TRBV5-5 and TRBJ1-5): DAGVTQSPTHLIKTRGQQVTLRCSPISGHKSVSWYQQVLGQGPQFIFQYYEKEERGRGNFPDRFSARQFPNYSSELNVNALLLGDSALYLCASSFLAQAGNQPQHFGDGTRLSIL.

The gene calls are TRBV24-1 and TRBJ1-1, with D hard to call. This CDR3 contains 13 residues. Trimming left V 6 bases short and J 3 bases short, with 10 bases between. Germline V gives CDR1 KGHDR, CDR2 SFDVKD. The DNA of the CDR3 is TGTGCCACCAGTTCCCTGAGGGACACTGAAGCTTTCTTT. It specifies CATSSLRDTEAFF.

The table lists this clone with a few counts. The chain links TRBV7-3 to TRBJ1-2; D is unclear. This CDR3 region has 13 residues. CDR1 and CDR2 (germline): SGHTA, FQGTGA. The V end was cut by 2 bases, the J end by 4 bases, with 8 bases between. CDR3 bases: TGTGCCAGCAGCTTACAGGAGGGCTATGGCTACACCTTC. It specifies CASSLQEGYGYTF.

The DNA of the CDR3 is TGTGCCAGCAGCTTAAGCAGGGACCTGAACATTCAGTACTTC. Encoded protein: CASSLSRDLNIQYF. The chain joins TRBV7-2 to TRBJ2-4; D is perhaps TRBD1 or TRBD2 (5 bases each). The CDR3 consists of 14 residues. Trimming pared 2 bases from V and 7 bases from J, leaving 12 bases between. Germline V gene data show CDR1 as SGHTA and CDR2 as FQGNSA.

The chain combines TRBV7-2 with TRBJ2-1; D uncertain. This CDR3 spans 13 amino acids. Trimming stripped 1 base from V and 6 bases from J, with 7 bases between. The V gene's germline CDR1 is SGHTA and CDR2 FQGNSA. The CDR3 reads CASSLGPANEQFF. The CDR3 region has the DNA TGTGCCAGCAGCTTAGGGCCAGCCAATGAGCAGTTCTTC.

The CDR3: CAWHGLARLGEQFF. The CDR3 DNA reads as TGTGCCTGGCACGGACTAGCAAGGTTGGGTGAGCAGTTCTTC. The genes are TRBV30 and TRBJ2-1; 8 bases line up with TRBD2. V was pared by 5 bases and J by 9 bases, with 12 bases of the junction left unmatched. There are 14 residues in the CDR3. The germline CDR1 and CDR2 sequences are GTSNPN and SVGIG (reference sequence).

The CDR3 nucleotides are TGTGCCAGCAGTTACGGACTAGCTGATGTTGATACGCAGTATTTT. Translated, it gives CASSYGLADVDTQYF. The chain joins TRBV6-2 or TRBV6-3 to TRBJ2-3; 8 bases match TRBD2. The germline gives CDR1 MNHEY, CDR2 SVGEGT. This CDR3 is built from 15 residues. Unmatched junction bases numbered 7, after V lost 2 bases and J lost 6 bases.

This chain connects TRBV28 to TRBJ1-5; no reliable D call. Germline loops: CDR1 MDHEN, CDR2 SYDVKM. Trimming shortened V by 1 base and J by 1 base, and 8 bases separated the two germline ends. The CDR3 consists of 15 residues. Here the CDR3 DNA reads TGTGCCAGCAGTTTATCGACGGCGAGCAATCAGCCCCAGCATTTT. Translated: CASSLSTASNQPQHF.

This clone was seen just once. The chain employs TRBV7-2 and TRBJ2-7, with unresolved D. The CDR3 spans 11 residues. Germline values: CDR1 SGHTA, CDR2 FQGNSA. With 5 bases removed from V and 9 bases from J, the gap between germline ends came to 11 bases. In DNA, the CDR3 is TGTGCCAGCAGCCTGGAGAGTGGGCAGTACTTC. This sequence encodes CASSLESGQYF.

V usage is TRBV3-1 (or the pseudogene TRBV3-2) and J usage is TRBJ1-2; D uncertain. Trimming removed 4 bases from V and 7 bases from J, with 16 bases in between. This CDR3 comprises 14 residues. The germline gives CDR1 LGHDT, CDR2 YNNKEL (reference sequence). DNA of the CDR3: TGTGCCAGCAGCCCCGACGGCCACACGGGTGGCTACACCTTC. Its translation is CASSPDGHTGGYTF.

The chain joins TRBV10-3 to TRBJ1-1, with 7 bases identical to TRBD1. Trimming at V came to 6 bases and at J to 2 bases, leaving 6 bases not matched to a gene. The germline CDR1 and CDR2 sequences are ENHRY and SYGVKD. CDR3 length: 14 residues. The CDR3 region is CAIRTGFTNTEAFF. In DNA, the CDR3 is TGTGCCATCAGGACAGGGTTCACTAACACTGAAGCTTTCTTT.

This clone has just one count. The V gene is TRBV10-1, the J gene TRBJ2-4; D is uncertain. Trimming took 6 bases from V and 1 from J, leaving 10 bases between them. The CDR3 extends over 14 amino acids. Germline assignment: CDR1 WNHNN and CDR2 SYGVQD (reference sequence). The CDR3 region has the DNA TGCGCCAGCAGCGATCTTAGCGCCAAAAACATTCAGTACTTC. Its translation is CASSDLSAKNIQYF.

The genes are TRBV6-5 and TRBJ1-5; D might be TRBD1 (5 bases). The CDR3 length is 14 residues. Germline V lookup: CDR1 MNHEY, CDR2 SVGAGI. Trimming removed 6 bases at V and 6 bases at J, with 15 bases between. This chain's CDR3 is CASRALQASQPQHF. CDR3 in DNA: TGTGCCAGCAGAGCCTTACAGGCCAGTCAGCCCCAGCATTTT.

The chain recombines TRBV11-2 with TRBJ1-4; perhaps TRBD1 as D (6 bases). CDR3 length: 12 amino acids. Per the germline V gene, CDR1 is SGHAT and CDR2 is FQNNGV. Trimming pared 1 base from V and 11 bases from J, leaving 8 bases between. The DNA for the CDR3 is TGTGCCAGCAGCTTAGGAGGGGGGAAACTGTTTTTT. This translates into CASSLGGGKLFF.

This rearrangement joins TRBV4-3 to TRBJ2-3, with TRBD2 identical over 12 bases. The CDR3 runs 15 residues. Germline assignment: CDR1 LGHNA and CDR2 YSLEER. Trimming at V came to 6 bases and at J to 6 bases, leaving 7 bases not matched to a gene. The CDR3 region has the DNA TGCGCCAGCAGGTTACTAGCGGGAGGAGCGGATACGCAGTATTTT. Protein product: CASRLLAGGADTQYF.